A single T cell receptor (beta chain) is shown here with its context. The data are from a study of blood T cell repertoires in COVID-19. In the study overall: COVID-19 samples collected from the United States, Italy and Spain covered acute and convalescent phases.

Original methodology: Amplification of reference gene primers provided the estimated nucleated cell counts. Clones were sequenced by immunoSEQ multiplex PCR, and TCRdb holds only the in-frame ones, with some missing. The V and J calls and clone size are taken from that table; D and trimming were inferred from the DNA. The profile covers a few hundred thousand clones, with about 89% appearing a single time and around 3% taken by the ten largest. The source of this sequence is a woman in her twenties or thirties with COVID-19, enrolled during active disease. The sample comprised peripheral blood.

CDR3 nucleotide sequence: TGTGCCAGCAGTTCTCAACGGACAGGGGGCACTGAAGCTTTCTTT. Protein: CASSSQRTGGTEAFF. The rearrangement links TRBV6-5 to TRBJ1-1; TRBD1 aligns across 10 bases. The V segment lost 4 bases and the J segment 4 bases; nucleotides outside the gene matches: 6. Germline assignment: CDR1 MNHEY and CDR2 SVGAGI. The CDR3 loop spans 15 amino acids.